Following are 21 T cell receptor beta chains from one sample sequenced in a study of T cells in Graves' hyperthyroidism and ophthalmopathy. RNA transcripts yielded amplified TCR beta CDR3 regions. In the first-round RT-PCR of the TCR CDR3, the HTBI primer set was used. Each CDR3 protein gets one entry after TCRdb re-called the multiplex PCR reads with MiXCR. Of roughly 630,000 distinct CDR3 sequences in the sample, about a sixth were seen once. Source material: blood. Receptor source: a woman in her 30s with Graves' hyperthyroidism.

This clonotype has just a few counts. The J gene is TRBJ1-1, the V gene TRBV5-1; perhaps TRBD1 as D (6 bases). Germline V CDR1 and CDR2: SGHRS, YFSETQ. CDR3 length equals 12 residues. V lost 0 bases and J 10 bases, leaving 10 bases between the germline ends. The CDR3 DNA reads TGCGCCAGCAGCTTGGGACAGGCCTTAGCTTTCTTT. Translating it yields CASSLGQALAFF.

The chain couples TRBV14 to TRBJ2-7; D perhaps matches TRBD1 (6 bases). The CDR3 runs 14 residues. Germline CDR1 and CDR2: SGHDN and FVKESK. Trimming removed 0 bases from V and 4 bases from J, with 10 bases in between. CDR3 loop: CASSQEGAGYEQYF. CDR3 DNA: TGTGCCAGCAGCCAAGAGGGGGCCGGTTACGAGCAGTACTTC.

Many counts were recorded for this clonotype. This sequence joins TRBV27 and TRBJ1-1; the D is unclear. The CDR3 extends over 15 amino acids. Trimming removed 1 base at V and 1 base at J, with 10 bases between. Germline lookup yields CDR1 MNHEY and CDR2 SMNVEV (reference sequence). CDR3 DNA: TGTGCCAGCAGTTTATACTTCCCAGAGAACACTGAAGCTTTCTTT. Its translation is CASSLYFPENTEAFF.

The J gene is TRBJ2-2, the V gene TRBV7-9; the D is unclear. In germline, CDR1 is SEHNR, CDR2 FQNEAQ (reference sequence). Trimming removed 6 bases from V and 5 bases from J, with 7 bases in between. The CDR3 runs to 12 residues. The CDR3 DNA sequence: TGTGCCAGCAGGCTAGGGACCGGGGAGCTGTTTTTT. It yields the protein CASRLGTGELFF.

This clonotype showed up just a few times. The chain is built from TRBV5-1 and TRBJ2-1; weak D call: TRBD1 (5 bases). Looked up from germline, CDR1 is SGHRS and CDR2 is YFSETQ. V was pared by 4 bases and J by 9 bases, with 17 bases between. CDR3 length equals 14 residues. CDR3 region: CASSDWKGSGEQFF. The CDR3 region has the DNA TGCGCCAGCAGCGATTGGAAGGGGTCGGGTGAGCAGTTCTTC.

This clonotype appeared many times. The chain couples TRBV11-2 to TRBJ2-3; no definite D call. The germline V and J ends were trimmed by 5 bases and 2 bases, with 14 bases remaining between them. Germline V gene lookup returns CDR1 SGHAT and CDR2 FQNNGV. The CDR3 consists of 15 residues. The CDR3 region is CASSRSYPPTDTQYF. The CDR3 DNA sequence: TGTGCCAGCAGCCGTTCCTACCCCCCCACAGATACGCAGTATTTT.

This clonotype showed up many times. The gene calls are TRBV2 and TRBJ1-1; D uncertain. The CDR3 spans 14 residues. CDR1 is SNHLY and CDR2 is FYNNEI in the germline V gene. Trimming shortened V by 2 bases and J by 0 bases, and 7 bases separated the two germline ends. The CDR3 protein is CASSERHMNTEAFF. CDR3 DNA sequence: TGTGCCAGCAGTGAACGACACATGAACACTGAAGCTTTCTTT.

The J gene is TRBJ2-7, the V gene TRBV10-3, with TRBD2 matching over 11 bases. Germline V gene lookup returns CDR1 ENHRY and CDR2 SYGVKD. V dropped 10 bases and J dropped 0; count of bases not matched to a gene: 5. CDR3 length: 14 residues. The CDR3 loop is CATHTSGSSYEQYF. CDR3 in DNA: TGTGCCACCCACACTAGCGGGAGCTCCTACGAGCAGTACTTC.

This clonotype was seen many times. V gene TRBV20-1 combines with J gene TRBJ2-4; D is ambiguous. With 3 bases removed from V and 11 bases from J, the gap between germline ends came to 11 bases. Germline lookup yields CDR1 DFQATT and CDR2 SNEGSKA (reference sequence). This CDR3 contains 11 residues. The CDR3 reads CSASTGSFQYF. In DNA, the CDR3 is TGCAGTGCTAGTACGGGCAGCTTTCAGTACTTC.

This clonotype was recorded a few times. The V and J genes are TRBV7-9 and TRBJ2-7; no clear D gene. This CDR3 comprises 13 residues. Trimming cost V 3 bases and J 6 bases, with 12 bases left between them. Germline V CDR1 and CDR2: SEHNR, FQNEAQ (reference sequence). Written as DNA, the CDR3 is TGTGCCAGCAGCTTCGTGGGAATCGGCGAGCAGTACTTC. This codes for CASSFVGIGEQYF.

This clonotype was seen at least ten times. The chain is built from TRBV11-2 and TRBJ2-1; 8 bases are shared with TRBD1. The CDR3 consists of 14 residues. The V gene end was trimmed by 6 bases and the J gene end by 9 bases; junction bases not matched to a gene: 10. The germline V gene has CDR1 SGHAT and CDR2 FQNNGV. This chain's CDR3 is CASRPGQGSSEQFF. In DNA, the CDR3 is TGTGCCAGCAGACCTGGACAGGGATCATCTGAGCAGTTCTTC.

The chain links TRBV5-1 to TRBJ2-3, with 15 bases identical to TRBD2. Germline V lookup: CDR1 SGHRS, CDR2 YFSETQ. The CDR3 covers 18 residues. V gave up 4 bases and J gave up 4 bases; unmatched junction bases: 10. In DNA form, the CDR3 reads TGCGCCAGCAGCCCGGGACTAGCGGGAGGCCACGGGGCAGATACGCAGTATTTT. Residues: CASSPGLAGGHGADTQYF.

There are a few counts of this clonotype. Here the CDR3 reads CSARESGGNQPQHF. The CDR3 bases are TGCAGTGCTAGAGAAAGCGGGGGGAATCAGCCCCAGCATTTT. The V call is TRBV20-1, the J call TRBJ1-5; D is perhaps TRBD1 (5 bases). V was trimmed by 0 bases and J by 4 bases, leaving 10 bases between them. Germline CDR1 is DFQATT and CDR2 is SNEGSKA (reference sequence). This CDR3 has 14 residues.

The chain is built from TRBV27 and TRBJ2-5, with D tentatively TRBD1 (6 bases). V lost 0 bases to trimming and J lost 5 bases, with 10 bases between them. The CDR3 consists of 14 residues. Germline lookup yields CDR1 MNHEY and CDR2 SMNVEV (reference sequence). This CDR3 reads CASSLSSGVETQYF. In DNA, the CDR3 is TGTGCCAGCAGTTTATCGTCAGGGGTTGAGACCCAGTACTTC.

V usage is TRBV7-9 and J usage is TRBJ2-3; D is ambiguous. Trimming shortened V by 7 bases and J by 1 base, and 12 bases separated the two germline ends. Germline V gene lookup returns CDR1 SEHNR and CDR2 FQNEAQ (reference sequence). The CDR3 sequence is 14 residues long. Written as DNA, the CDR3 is TGTGCCAGCAACACCGCCCCGGGCACAGATACGCAGTATTTT. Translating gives CASNTAPGTDTQYF.

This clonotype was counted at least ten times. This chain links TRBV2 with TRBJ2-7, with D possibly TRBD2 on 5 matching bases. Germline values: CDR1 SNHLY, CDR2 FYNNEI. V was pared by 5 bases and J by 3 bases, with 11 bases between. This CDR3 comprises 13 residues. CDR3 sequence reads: CASSTRGGYEQYF. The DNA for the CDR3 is TGTGCCAGCAGTACCCGCGGAGGCTACGAGCAGTACTTC.

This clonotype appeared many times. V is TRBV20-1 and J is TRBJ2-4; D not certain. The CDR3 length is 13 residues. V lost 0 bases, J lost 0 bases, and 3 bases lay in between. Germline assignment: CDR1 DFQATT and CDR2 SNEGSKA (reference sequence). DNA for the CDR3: TGCAGTGCTAGAGATGGAGCCAAAAACATTCAGTACTTC. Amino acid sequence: CSARDGAKNIQYF.

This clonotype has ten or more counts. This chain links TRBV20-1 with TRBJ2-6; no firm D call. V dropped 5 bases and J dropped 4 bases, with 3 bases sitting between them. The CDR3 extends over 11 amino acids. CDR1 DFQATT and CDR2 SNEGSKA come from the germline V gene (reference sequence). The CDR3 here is CSAVGANVLTF. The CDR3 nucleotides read TGCAGTGCTGTAGGGGCCAACGTCCTGACTTTC.

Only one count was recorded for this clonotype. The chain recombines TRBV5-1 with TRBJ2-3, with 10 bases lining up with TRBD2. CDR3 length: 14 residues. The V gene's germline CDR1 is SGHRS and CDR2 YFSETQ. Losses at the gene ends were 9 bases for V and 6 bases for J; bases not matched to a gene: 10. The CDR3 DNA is TGCGCCACCAGAGGACTAGCGGAAATGGATACGCAGTATTTT. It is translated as CATRGLAEMDTQYF.

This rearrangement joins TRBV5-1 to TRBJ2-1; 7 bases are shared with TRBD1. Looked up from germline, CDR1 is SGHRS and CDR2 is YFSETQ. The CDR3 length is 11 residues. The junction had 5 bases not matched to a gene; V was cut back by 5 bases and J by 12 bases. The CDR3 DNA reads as TGCGCCAGCAGAGTGACAGGGCGGCAGTTCTTC. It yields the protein CASRVTGRQFF.

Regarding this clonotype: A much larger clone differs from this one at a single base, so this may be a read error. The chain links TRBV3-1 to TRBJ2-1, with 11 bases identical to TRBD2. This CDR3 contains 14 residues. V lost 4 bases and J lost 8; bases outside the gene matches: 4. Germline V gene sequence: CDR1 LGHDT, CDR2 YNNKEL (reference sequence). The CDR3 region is CASSRFSGRDEQFF. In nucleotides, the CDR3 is TGTGCCAGCAGCCGATTTAGCGGGAGGGATGAGCAGTTCTTC.